Each of the 27 T cell receptor beta chains below was sequenced from the same sample in a study of graft-versus-host responses after intestinal transplantation. Clones were read by immunoSEQ multiplex PCR, and TCRdb kept only the in-frame ones, dropping some. The table has about 110,000 clones, 87% seen once. Their specific antigens are unknown. The sample here was unstimulated CD4+ T cells sorted from spleen or lymph node cells, taken before transplant. The receptors derive from a human donor who was the organ donor for an intestinal transplant.

V is TRBV2 and J is TRBJ1-2; TRBD1 agrees at 8 bases. The V segment lost 7 bases and the J segment 2 bases; nucleotides outside the gene matches: 9. The germline gives CDR1 SNHLY, CDR2 FYNNEI. This CDR3 contains 15 residues. Here the CDR3 DNA reads TGTGCCAGCAAGCGGACAGGGTTAGGGAACTATGGCTACACCTTC. As protein: CASKRTGLGNYGYTF.

The J gene is TRBJ2-7, the V gene TRBV5-1; 14 nucleotides match TRBD2. This CDR3 has 16 amino acids. The J segment lost 2 bases and the V segment lost 5 bases, leaving 6 bases of the junction unmatched. Per the germline V gene, CDR1 is SGHRS and CDR2 is YFSETQ. The CDR3 reads CASRRTSGGLAYEQYF. The CDR3 region has the DNA TGCGCCAGCAGGCGGACTAGCGGGGGGCTTGCCTACGAGCAGTACTTC.

The V and J genes are TRBV11-3 and TRBJ1-1; 9 nucleotides match TRBD1. This CDR3 is 15 amino acids long. V was clipped by 4 bases and J by 7 bases; unmatched bases: 10. In germline, CDR1 is SGHNT, CDR2 YENEEA. This chain's CDR3 is CASSSGQGRADEAFF. CDR3 bases: TGTGCCAGCAGCTCCGGACAGGGGCGAGCTGATGAAGCTTTCTTT.

The J gene is TRBJ1-2, the V gene TRBV4-1; D is perhaps TRBD1 (6 bases). The CDR3 spans 17 residues. V was trimmed by 1 base and J by 7 bases, leaving 22 bases between them. Per germline, CDR1 MGHRA and CDR2 YSYEKL. CDR3 residues: CASSQAERTANRGGYTF. The CDR3 nucleotides read TGCGCCAGCAGCCAAGCCGAGCGGACAGCTAATCGGGGTGGCTACACCTTC.

J is TRBJ2-7 and V is TRBV5-1; possibly TRBD1 for D (6 bases). Germline V gene lookup returns CDR1 SGHRS and CDR2 YFSETQ. V was cut by 4 bases and J by 4 bases, with 12 bases left in between. The CDR3 sequence is 13 residues long. CDR3 in amino acids: CASSIRDTYEQYF. In DNA, the CDR3 is TGCGCCAGCAGCATCCGGGACACTTACGAGCAGTACTTC. Filled out from reference TRBV5-1 and TRBJ2-7, the complete variable domain reads KAGVTQTPRYLIKTRGQQVTLSCSPISGHRSVSWYQQTPGQGLQFLFEYFSETQRNKGNFPGRFSGRQFSNSRSEMNVSTLELGDSALYLCASSIRDTYEQYFGPGTRLTVT.

The chain has TRBV25-1 and TRBJ2-7; 8 bases match TRBD1. V shed 4 bases and J 3 bases; nucleotides not matched to a gene: 8. CDR3 length equals 15 residues. CDR1 is MGHDK, CDR2 SYGVNS, per germline. As DNA, the CDR3 is TGTGCCAGCAGTGGCTCCGGGACAGGCAACTACGAGCAGTACTTC. This encodes CASSGSGTGNYEQYF.

CDR3: CASGRDSHTDTQYF. The DNA of the CDR3 is TGTGCTAGTGGTAGGGACTCCCACACAGATACGCAGTATTTT. The rearrangement links TRBV12-5 to TRBJ2-3; D perhaps matches TRBD2 (6 bases). The CDR3 is made up of 14 amino acids. Trimming cost V 5 bases and J 2 bases, with 11 bases left between them. Germline V gene sequence: CDR1 LGHNT, CDR2 FRNRAP.

V and J are TRBV21-1 and TRBJ2-2; the D call of TRBD2 is as the table states it, not checked on the DNA. TRBV21-1 is termed a pseudogene. The CDR3 totals 14 residues. CDR3 coding DNA: TGTGCCGTAAACTTTGACGCGGGCACCGGGGAGCTGTTTTTT. Encoded protein: CAVNFDAGTGELFF.

Here the CDR3 reads CASSQDPSGSTDTQYF. In DNA form, the CDR3 reads TGTGCCAGCAGCCAAGATCCTAGCGGGAGCACAGATACGCAGTATTTT. This chain connects TRBV4-2 to TRBJ2-3; 8 nucleotides align to TRBD2. The CDR3 has 16 residues. Trimming removed 0 bases from V and 0 bases from J; junction bases left unmatched: 2. Germline assignment: CDR1 LGHNA and CDR2 YNFKEQ.

V usage is TRBV7-9 and J usage is TRBJ2-3; perhaps D is TRBD1 or TRBD2 (6 bases each). The CDR3 is made up of 13 amino acids. Trimming stripped 2 bases from V and 4 bases from J, with 7 bases between. The germline CDR1 and CDR2 sequences are SEHNR and FQNEAQ (reference sequence). The CDR3 nucleotides read TGTGCCAGCAGCTTAAGGGGGGCAGATACGCAGTATTTT. Translation gives CASSLRGADTQYF.

This clone occurred once. V is TRBV6-1 and J is TRBJ2-2; perhaps TRBD1 as D (5 bases). Germline loops: CDR1 MNHNS, CDR2 SASEGT. This CDR3 contains 14 residues. Trimming stripped 2 bases from V and 5 bases from J, with 9 bases between. For the CDR3, the DNA is TGTGCCAGCAGTGAAATCAGACAGACCGGGGAGCTGTTTTTT. It specifies CASSEIRQTGELFF.

This clone occurred once. The J gene is TRBJ1-1, the V gene TRBV5-1; maybe TRBD1 (6 bases). The CDR3 loop spans 14 amino acids. Germline CDR1 reads SGHRS; CDR2 reads YFSETQ. V lost 3 bases to trimming and J lost 1 base, with 10 bases between them. The DNA for the CDR3 is TGCGCCAGCAGCTGGCGGACAGCGAACACTGAAGCTTTCTTT. The encoded protein is CASSWRTANTEAFF.

The J gene is TRBJ2-3, the V gene TRBV7-2, with D possibly matching TRBD2 (6 bases). Germline V CDR1 and CDR2: SGHTA, FQGNSA. CDR3 length equals 15 residues. V was cut by 1 base and J by 2 bases, with 10 bases left in between. The CDR3 DNA sequence: TGTGCCAGCAGCTTAGGCGGGGCACACACAGATACGCAGTATTTT. Protein product: CASSLGGAHTDTQYF.

V is TRBV5-1 and J is TRBJ1-2, with 7 nucleotides matching TRBD1. Germline V gene lookup returns CDR1 SGHRS and CDR2 YFSETQ. V was clipped by 5 bases and J by 1 base; unmatched bases: 5. This CDR3 is built from 14 residues. DNA for the CDR3: TGCGCCAGCAGTCGACAGGGATATAACTATGGCTACACCTTC. Protein sequence: CASSRQGYNYGYTF.

This chain connects TRBV2 to TRBJ1-2; 7 nucleotides match TRBD1. V lost 4 bases to trimming and J lost 8 bases; unmatched junction nucleotides: 4. The CDR3 length is 12 residues. CDR1 is SNHLY and CDR2 is FYNNEI in the germline V gene. The chain's CDR3 is CASSGQGKGYTF. CDR3 DNA: TGTGCCAGCAGTGGACAGGGCAAGGGCTACACCTTC.

This CDR3 reads CASSYLQATYNEQFF. CDR3 nucleotide sequence: TGTGCCAGCAGTTACCTGCAGGCGACCTACAATGAGCAGTTCTTC. The J gene is TRBJ2-1, the V gene TRBV6-6; D gene unclear. Germline V CDR1 and CDR2: MNHNY, SVGAGI (reference sequence). The CDR3 extends over 15 amino acids. Trimming removed 2 bases at V and 2 bases at J, with 10 bases between.

This clone was seen once. The J gene is TRBJ2-1, the V gene TRBV29-1, with 16 bases matching TRBD2. Germline lookup yields CDR1 SQVTM and CDR2 ANQGSEA. The CDR3 is 16 residues long. V was clipped by 4 bases and J by 2 bases; unmatched bases: 2. The CDR3 bases are TGCAGCGTTGCGGGACTAGCGGGGGGGGCCTACAATGAGCAGTTCTTC. Translation: CSVAGLAGGAYNEQFF.

The CDR3 protein is CASSPSGLAQQYF. Here the CDR3 DNA reads TGTGCCAGCAGCCCTTCGGGTCTTGCCCAGCAGTACTTC. V gene TRBV14 combines with J gene TRBJ2-7; D is ambiguous. The CDR3 has 13 amino acids. The V end lost 4 bases, the J end lost 8 bases, and 15 bases lay between the germline ends. Germline V gene lookup returns CDR1 SGHDN and CDR2 FVKESK.

This clone was counted a single time. V is TRBV11-3 and J is TRBJ2-1, with D unresolved. The CDR3 sequence is 15 residues long. Germline CDR1 reads SGHNT; CDR2 reads YENEEA. V lost 2 bases and J 0 bases, leaving 8 bases between the germline ends. The CDR3 DNA follows: TGTGCCAGCAGCTTAAAGACGGACTCCTACAATGAGCAGTTCTTC. Its translation: CASSLKTDSYNEQFF.

V and J are TRBV6-1 and TRBJ2-7, with 11 bases matching TRBD1. With 6 bases clipped from V and 5 bases from J, the junction kept 3 bases outside the gene matches. CDR1 and CDR2 from the germline V gene are MNHNS and SASEGT. The CDR3 runs 13 residues. The CDR3 protein is CASSGQGADEQYF. The CDR3 DNA follows: TGTGCCAGCAGCGGACAGGGGGCGGACGAGCAGTACTTC.

V is TRBV27 and J is TRBJ2-3; 9 bases align to TRBD1. After removal of 4 bases from V and 4 bases from J, the junction contained 6 bases not matched to a gene. The germline V gene encodes CDR1 MNHEY and CDR2 SMNVEV (reference sequence). This CDR3 comprises 15 residues. This chain's CDR3 is CASSYRDRAPDTQYF. Written as DNA, the CDR3 is TGTGCCAGCAGTTACCGGGACAGGGCGCCAGATACGCAGTATTTT.

This rearrangement joins TRBV5-1 to TRBJ2-7; 10 positions agree with TRBD1. CDR1 is SGHRS and CDR2 is YFSETQ in the germline V gene. Trimming took 1 base from V and 2 from J; bases not matched to a gene: 9. The CDR3 contains 17 residues. The CDR3 nucleotides read TGCGCCAGCAGCTTGAGGTCCGCGACAGGGGGCACCTACGAGCAGTACTTC. Translated: CASSLRSATGGTYEQYF.

The chain carries TRBV19 and TRBJ2-5; a possible D gene is TRBD1 (6 bases). This CDR3 region has 12 residues. The germline CDR1 and CDR2 sequences are LNHDA and SQIVND (reference sequence). Trimming left V 5 bases short and J 5 bases short, with 9 bases between. The DNA of the CDR3 is TGTGCCAGTAGTCTAAGGGGGGAGACCCAGTACTTC. It specifies CASSLRGETQYF. Based on the CDR3 plus reference TRBV19 and TRBJ2-5, the full variable domain is DGGITQSPKYLFRKEGQNVTLSCEQNLNHDAMYWYRQDPGQGLRLIYYSQIVNDFQKGDIAEGYSVSREKKESFPLTVTSAQKNPTAFYLCASSLRGETQYFGPGTRLLVL.

The count of this clone is one. J is TRBJ2-5 and V is TRBV2; no reliable D call. CDR1 is SNHLY, CDR2 FYNNEI, per germline. This CDR3 comprises 12 residues. The V and J ends lost 0 bases and 4 bases respectively, with 3 bases between them. CDR3 region: CASSEARETQYF. The CDR3 bases are TGTGCCAGCAGTGAAGCGCGAGAGACCCAGTACTTC.

This rearrangement joins TRBV6-5 to TRBJ1-2; D possibly corresponds to TRBD1 (5 bases). CDR1 is MNHEY and CDR2 is SVGAGI in the germline V gene. The CDR3 is 14 residues long. Between the trimmed V and J ends, which lost 1 base and 2 bases, there was a span of 8 bases. The CDR3 spells CASSYYGTNYGYTF. CDR3 coding DNA: TGTGCCAGCAGTTACTACGGGACCAACTATGGCTACACCTTC.

V usage is TRBV18 and J usage is TRBJ2-4; 10 nucleotides align to TRBD1. CDR1 is KGHSH and CDR2 is LQKENI in the germline V gene. CDR3 size: 14 residues. Trimming took 6 bases from V and 5 from J; bases not matched to a gene: 4. CDR3 amino acids: CASSLGTGENIQYF. The DNA for the CDR3 is TGTGCCAGCTCGCTAGGGACAGGGGAAAACATTCAGTACTTC.

As DNA, the CDR3 is TGTGCCAGCAGCCCGCAGGGTGGTCAATACGAGCAGTACTTC. This encodes CASSPQGGQYEQYF. The gene calls are TRBV11-2 and TRBJ2-7; TRBD1 might be the D (5 bases). CDR3 length equals 14 residues. Trimming left V 5 bases short and J 4 bases short, with 15 bases between. The germline V gene has CDR1 SGHAT and CDR2 FQNNGV.